This T cell receptor beta chain was sequenced for a study of T cell clones after liver transplantation. Study-wide context: HCV positivity affected three of eight recipients; the rest lacked autoimmune or viral indications. Without induction therapy, subjects received standard immunosuppression until 12-24 months post-transplant.

In the case of this clone: Its target is not known.

Study-wide results and caveats: These preliminary findings come from unstandardized post-transplant sampling times. A larger donor-reactive than third-party decline suggested partial antigen-specific deletion.

Libraries were prepared by immunoSEQ multiplex PCR; TCRdb keeps only in-frame clonotypes and omits some of them. The table includes about 120,000 clones, 75% to 95% detected once. The CDR3 spans 15 residues. CDR1 and CDR2 from the germline V gene are SGHAT and FQNNGV. V lost 5 bases to trimming and J lost 0 bases, with 14 bases between them. The sample here was CD4+ T cells from blood, taken 12 months after liver transplant. The rearrangement uses TRBV11-2 and TRBJ2-7, with D perhaps TRBD1 (5 bases). The sequence came from a human patient who received a liver transplant. Some T cells may trace back to the graft donor. The DNA of the CDR3 is TGTGCCAGCAGCGCAACAGGAGCTCTCTCCTACGAGCAGTACTTC. This codes for CASSATGALSYEQYF. Full variable domain (rest looked up from reference TRBV11-2 and TRBJ2-7): EAGVAQSPRYKIIEKRQSVAFWCNPISGHATLYWYQQILGQGPKLLIQFQNNGVVDDSQLPKDRFSAERLKGVDSTLKIQPAKLEDSAVYLCASSATGALSYEQYFGPGTRLTVT.